These 7 T cell receptor beta chains originate from one sample sequenced in a study of spatial heterogeneity in lung cancer. Study-level findings and limits: The number of expanded tumor alpha and beta chains correlated with mutation number.

No antigen has been identified for these receptors. TCRdb reanalysed the 5' RACE reads using MiXCR and keeps one entry per CDR3 protein. The sample shows 950 to 1,500 distinct CDR3 sequences, roughly 17% of them seen only once. The time point was: sample taken at primary tumor resection. The sequencing used lung tumor tissue, collected at surgery. The receptors were sampled from a female donor with early-stage non-small cell lung cancer.

By its share, this clonotype is large. Because this beta chain is a stray read in a library intended to capture alpha chains, its abundance should not be given much weight. V and J are TRBV20-1 and TRBJ2-3, with 13 positions matching TRBD2. The CDR3 has 18 residues. Trimming took 6 bases from V and 0 from J; bases not matched to a gene: 12. Germline CDR1 DFQATT, CDR2 SNEGSKA (reference sequence). The CDR3 region has the DNA TGCAGTGCACGGACTAGCGGGAGTAATAGGGCTAGCACAGATACGCAGTATTTT. Translating gives CSARTSGSNRASTDTQYF.

This clonotype is classed as medium-sized. This beta chain was picked up by a library intended for alpha chains and is off target, so its count carries little meaning. The rearrangement links TRBV7-8 to TRBJ2-7; D assignment may be TRBD1 or TRBD2 (5 bases each). Germline loops: CDR1 SGHVS, CDR2 FQNEAQ. The CDR3 has 13 residues. The V and J ends lost 5 bases and 3 bases respectively, with 11 bases between them. The CDR3 sequence is CASSLGPDYEQYF. The CDR3 nucleotides read TGTGCCAGCAGCCTGGGACCAGACTACGAGCAGTACTTC. Variable domain in full (rest from reference TRBV7-8 and TRBJ2-7): GAGVSQSPRYKVAKRGQDVALRCDPISGHVSLFWYQQALGQGPEFLTYFQNEAQLDKSGLPSDRFFAERPEGSVSTLKIQRTQQEDSAVYLCASSLGPDYEQYFGPGTRLTVT.

Worth noting for this clonotype: Because the library targeted alpha chains, this beta chain is an off-target read whose size means little. The V and J genes are TRBV28 and TRBJ2-6; D is undetermined. Trimming took 6 bases from V and 4 from J, leaving 13 bases between them. The CDR3 extends over 15 amino acids. Germline lookup yields CDR1 MDHEN and CDR2 SYDVKM. The CDR3 region is CASRDLVGGANVLTF. For the CDR3, the DNA is TGTGCCAGCAGGGATTTGGTTGGCGGGGCCAACGTCCTGACTTTC.

In its sample, this clonotype ranks as large. The library was designed around alpha chains, so this beta chain is a stray read whose abundance carries little weight. The CDR3 is CASRAGLTNTGELFF. CDR3 DNA: TGTGCCAGCAGGGCAGGCCTCACCAACACCGGGGAGCTGTTTTTT. This chain links TRBV27 with TRBJ2-2; D uncertain. Trimming took off 6 bases at V and 2 bases at J, with 13 bases between the two ends. Germline V CDR1 and CDR2: MNHEY, SMNVEV (reference sequence). The CDR3 covers 15 residues.

Relative to its sample, this clonotype is large. This beta chain appears as a stray read in a library generated for alpha chains; its size is not informative. The genes are TRBV6-2 or TRBV6-3 and TRBJ2-1, with 8 bases matching TRBD2. Germline trimming cut 2 bases from V and 5 bases from J; bases unmatched to any gene: 11. Germline V CDR1 and CDR2: MNHEY, SVGEGT. The CDR3 has 17 amino acids. CDR3 DNA: TGTGCCAGCAGTTACCCGCCGCGGCGGGGGGTGGACAATGAGCAGTTCTTC. This encodes CASSYPPRRGVDNEQFF.

Details on this clonotype: A library made for alpha chains picked up this beta chain off target, so its size means little. The rearrangement uses TRBV20-1 and TRBJ2-1; no reliable D call. V lost 6 bases, J lost 7 bases, and 7 bases lay in between. Per germline, CDR1 DFQATT and CDR2 SNEGSKA (reference sequence). The CDR3 consists of 10 residues. This CDR3 is CSARKNEQFF. In DNA, the CDR3 is TGCAGTGCGAGAAAGAATGAGCAGTTCTTC.

Worth noting for this clonotype: Little can be read into the size of this beta chain, an off-target read in a library designed for alpha chains. The chain links TRBV7-8 to TRBJ2-7; TRBD1 might be the D (5 bases). Germline V lookup: CDR1 SGHVS, CDR2 FQNEAQ. Trimming took 3 bases from V and 2 from J, leaving 8 bases between them. CDR3 length: 13 amino acids. CDR3 sequence reads: CASSLSGTYEQYV. The CDR3 DNA is TGTGCCAGCAGCTTGTCAGGGACCTACGAGCAGTACGTC.